These 15 T cell receptor beta chains were sequenced from one sample in a study of post-analysis software for immune sequencing data. No antigen has been assigned to these receptors. Unique molecular identifiers had been added to the TCR beta cDNA libraries. TCRdb used MiXCR to reprocess the PCR reads, holding one entry per CDR3 protein. Of around 770,000 distinct CDR3 sequences listed, more than 45% are singletons. Broader study findings: Higher frequency in patients than in controls was seen for about 5 TRBV segments, with TRBV5-6, TRBV5-1 and TRBV20-1 among them.

Sequencing was carried out using blood. These receptors were obtained from a girl between 10 and 17 years old with multiple sclerosis.

V is TRBV20-1 and J is TRBJ1-1; a possible D gene is TRBD1 (6 bases). The V end lost 6 bases, the J end lost 1 base, and 18 bases lay between the germline ends. The CDR3 spans 15 residues. The germline V gene has CDR1 DFQATT and CDR2 SNEGSKA (reference sequence). The CDR3, as DNA: TGCAGTGCCATCAAACCACAGGGCTGGAACACTGAAGCTTTCTTT. Its protein product is CSAIKPQGWNTEAFF.

This clonotype has just a few counts. The chain joins TRBV29-1 to TRBJ1-1; tentatively, D is TRBD1 (5 bases). CDR3 size: 13 residues. V lost 6 bases, J lost 0 bases, and 11 bases lay in between. Per germline, CDR1 SQVTM and CDR2 ANQGSEA. The DNA for the CDR3 is TGCAGCGTCCTCGGGGGATTGAACACTGAAGCTTTCTTT. It yields the protein CSVLGGLNTEAFF.

V and J are TRBV6-2 or TRBV6-3 and TRBJ2-1; 9 nucleotides align to TRBD1. V dropped 5 bases and J dropped 14; count of bases not matched to a gene: 16. The CDR3 runs to 15 residues. In germline, CDR1 is MNHEY, CDR2 SVGEGT. CDR3 coding DNA: TGTGCCAGCAGTACCGGACAGGGGACCGGGGGTGGCAAGTTCTTC. The encoded protein is CASSTGQGTGGGKFF.

V usage is TRBV29-1 and J usage is TRBJ2-5; TRBD2 aligns across 12 bases. The CDR3 totals 16 residues. J was trimmed by 4 bases and V by 6 bases; bases with no gene match: 12. CDR1 is SQVTM and CDR2 is ANQGSEA in the germline V gene. The CDR3 region has the DNA TGCAGCGTCGCCAACCCGACTAGCGGGAGTTCAGAGACCCAGTACTTC. Its protein product is CSVANPTSGSSETQYF.

In its sample, this clonotype was seen a few times. V usage is TRBV27 and J usage is TRBJ2-6, with no clear D. Germline CDR1 and CDR2: MNHEY and SMNVEV (reference sequence). The CDR3 contains 14 residues. V dropped 8 bases and J dropped 0 bases, with 8 bases sitting between them. CDR3 in DNA: TGTGCCAGCGTAAAGGGCTCTGGGGCCAACGTCCTGACTTTC. Protein sequence: CASVKGSGANVLTF.

V gene TRBV12-3 or TRBV12-4 combines with J gene TRBJ2-1, with 7 bases matching TRBD1. V gave up 6 bases and J gave up 7 bases; unmatched junction bases: 6. This CDR3 is 13 amino acids long. The CDR3: CASRDRVLNEQFF. CDR3 nucleotide sequence: TGTGCCAGCAGAGACAGGGTCCTGAATGAGCAGTTCTTC.

The chain combines TRBV7-2 with TRBJ2-5; perhaps TRBD2 as D (5 bases). Trimming stripped 5 bases from V and 1 base from J, with 14 bases between. This CDR3 contains 15 residues. The germline V gene has CDR1 SGHTA and CDR2 FQGNSA. The CDR3 loop reads CASSRYGDPQETQYF. The CDR3 nucleotides read TGTGCCAGCAGCCGCTACGGGGATCCCCAAGAGACCCAGTACTTC.

This clonotype was observed a handful of times. The rearrangement uses TRBV12-3 or TRBV12-4 and TRBJ1-5, with 7 positions matching TRBD1. This CDR3 contains 14 residues. The ends lost 6 bases at V and 7 bases at J; junction bases unmatched: 9. The CDR3 loop is CASSQGGKGQPQHF. The CDR3 DNA reads as TGTGCCAGCAGCCAGGGGGGAAAAGGGCAGCCCCAGCATTTT.

This clonotype has just a few counts. The chain recombines TRBV5-1 with TRBJ2-3; no reliable D call. Trimming cost V 1 base and J 4 bases, with 7 bases left between them. The CDR3 extends over 13 amino acids. In germline, CDR1 is SGHRS, CDR2 YFSETQ. The CDR3 loop is CASSLRIADTQYF. CDR3 nucleotide sequence: TGCGCCAGCAGCTTGCGCATCGCAGATACGCAGTATTTT.

V and J are TRBV24-1 and TRBJ2-1, with TRBD1 as a possible D gene (7 bases). From germline, CDR1 is KGHDR and CDR2 SFDVKD. This CDR3 has 17 residues. V dropped 3 bases and J dropped 12 bases, with 26 bases sitting between them. This CDR3 is CATSDTGAGGTCSGQFF. CDR3 sequence (DNA): TGTGCCACCAGTGATACCGGGGCAGGGGGGACTTGCAGCGGGCAGTTCTTC.

This clonotype was picked up a small number of times. The chain recombines TRBV7-3 with TRBJ2-3; 7 positions match TRBD1. V shed 5 bases, J shed 1 base, and the junction held 3 bases outside the gene matches. The CDR3 consists of 14 residues. CDR1 and CDR2 from the germline V gene are SGHTA and FQGTGA. The CDR3 DNA sequence: TGTGCCAGCAGCCCTCAGGGGGGCACAGATACGCAGTATTTT. Protein sequence: CASSPQGGTDTQYF.

This clonotype was seen only a few times. The gene calls are TRBV29-1 and TRBJ1-5; the match to TRBD1 covers 9 bases. This CDR3 comprises 14 residues. The germline V gene encodes CDR1 SQVTM and CDR2 ANQGSEA. After removal of 7 bases from V and 0 bases from J, the junction contained 4 bases not matched to a gene. As DNA, the CDR3 is TGCAGCGCCCGGACAGGGGATAGCAATCAGCCCCAGCATTTT. Translating it yields CSARTGDSNQPQHF.

The chain uses TRBV20-1 and TRBJ1-1; maybe TRBD1 (5 bases). Between the trimmed V and J ends, which lost 8 bases and 2 bases, there was a span of 9 bases. CDR3 length: 11 amino acids. From germline, CDR1 is DFQATT and CDR2 SNEGSKA (reference sequence). CDR3 region: CSPGPNTEAFF. The CDR3 region has the DNA TGCAGTCCGGGACCTAACACTGAAGCTTTCTTT.

CDR3 residues: CASSLVLKGDAGELFF. Written as DNA, the CDR3 is TGTGCCAGCAGCTTAGTTTTAAAGGGGGACGCCGGGGAGCTGTTTTTT. The V gene is TRBV7-9, the J gene TRBJ2-2; D perhaps matches TRBD1 (6 bases). Germline loops: CDR1 SEHNR, CDR2 FQNEAQ (reference sequence). There are 16 residues in the CDR3. Trimming took 1 base from V and 6 from J, leaving 15 bases between them. The variable domain in full, completed from reference TRBV7-9 and TRBJ2-2, reads DTGVSQNPRHKITKRGQNVTFRCDPISEHNRLYWYRQTLGQGPEFLTYFQNEAQLEKSRLLSDRFSAERPKGSFSTLEIQRTEQGDSAMYLCASSLVLKGDAGELFFGEGSRLTVL.

This clonotype showed up just a few times. V gene TRBV5-6 combines with J gene TRBJ2-1; D uncertain. Germline V gives CDR1 SGHDT, CDR2 YYEEEE. CDR3 length: 13 amino acids. V lost 0 bases, J lost 7 bases, and 8 bases lay in between. CDR3 in amino acids: CASSLGTRNEQFF. The CDR3 nucleotides are TGTGCCAGCAGCTTGGGTACCAGGAATGAGCAGTTCTTC.